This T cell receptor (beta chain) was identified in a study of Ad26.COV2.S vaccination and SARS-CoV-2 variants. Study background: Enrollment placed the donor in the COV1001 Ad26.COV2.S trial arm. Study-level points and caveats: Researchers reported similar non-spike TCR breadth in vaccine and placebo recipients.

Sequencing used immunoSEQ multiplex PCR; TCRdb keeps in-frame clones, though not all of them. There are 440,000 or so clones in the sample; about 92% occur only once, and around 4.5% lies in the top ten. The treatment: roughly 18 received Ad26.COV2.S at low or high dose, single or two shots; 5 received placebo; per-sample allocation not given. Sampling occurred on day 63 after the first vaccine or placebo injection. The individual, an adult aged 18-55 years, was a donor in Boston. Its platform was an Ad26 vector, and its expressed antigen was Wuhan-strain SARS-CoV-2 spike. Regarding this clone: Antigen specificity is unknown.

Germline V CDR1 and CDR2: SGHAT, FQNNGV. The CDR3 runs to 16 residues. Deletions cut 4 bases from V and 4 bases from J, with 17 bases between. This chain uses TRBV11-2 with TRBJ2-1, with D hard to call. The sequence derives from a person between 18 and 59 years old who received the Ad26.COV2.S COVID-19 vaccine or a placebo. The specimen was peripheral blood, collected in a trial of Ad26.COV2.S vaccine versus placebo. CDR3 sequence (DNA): TGTGCCAGCAGCTCTAAGGTGAGCGTGATATACAATGAGCAGTTCTTC. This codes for CASSSKVSVIYNEQFF. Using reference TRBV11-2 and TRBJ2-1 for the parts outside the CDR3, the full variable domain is EAGVAQSPRYKIIEKRQSVAFWCNPISGHATLYWYQQILGQGPKLLIQFQNNGVVDDSQLPKDRFSAERLKGVDSTLKIQPAKLEDSAVYLCASSSKVSVIYNEQFFGPGTRLTVL.